Presented here are 23 T cell receptor beta chains from one specimen sequenced in a study of cytomegalovirus exposure and HLA in healthy donors. 60 Vbeta and 13 Jbeta primers were used in PCR. The repertoire was sequenced with immunoSEQ multiplex PCR; TCRdb's copy has only in-frame clones and lacks some. The sample lists about 150,000 clones, around 80% seen once, with 5.6% in the top ten. The sequenced material came from PBMCs. These receptors were obtained from a woman in her 40s in good health and CMV-seropositive.

This chain connects TRBV27 to TRBJ2-1, with D maybe TRBD2 (5 bases). CDR3 length: 19 amino acids. Trimming shortened V by 0 bases and J by 4 bases, and 22 bases separated the two germline ends. Germline V gene lookup returns CDR1 MNHEY and CDR2 SMNVEV (reference sequence). The CDR3 sequence is CASSLSGKGPLSQYNEQFF. CDR3 DNA: TGTGCCAGCAGTTTATCCGGGAAAGGGCCCTTAAGCCAATACAATGAGCAGTTCTTC.

This chain's CDR3 is CASSAGENTGELFF. DNA of the CDR3: TGTGCCAGCAGCGCAGGGGAGAACACCGGGGAGCTGTTTTTT. V is TRBV6-4 and J is TRBJ2-2, with a tentative D call TRBD1 (6 bases). CDR1 MRHNA and CDR2 SNTAGT come from the germline V gene. Trimming pared 6 bases from V and 1 base from J, leaving 9 bases between. CDR3 length equals 14 residues.

The rearrangement links TRBV19 to TRBJ2-7; no clear D gene. This CDR3 is built from 14 residues. The germline V gene encodes CDR1 LNHDA and CDR2 SQIVND (reference sequence). Trimming removed 1 base from V and 7 bases from J, with 14 bases in between. CDR3 bases: TGTGCCAGTAGTATAGCCAGACTGGCTGGAGAGCAGTACTTC. It translates to CASSIARLAGEQYF. The full variable domain, with the rest looked up from reference TRBV19 and TRBJ2-7, is DGGITQSPKYLFRKEGQNVTLSCEQNLNHDAMYWYRQDPGQGLRLIYYSQIVNDFQKGDIAEGYSVSREKKESFPLTVTSAQKNPTAFYLCASSIARLAGEQYFGPGTRLTVT.

This clone was recorded a few times. This rearrangement joins TRBV28 to TRBJ2-1; 9 positions match TRBD2. The CDR3 contains 15 residues. Germline V gives CDR1 MDHEN, CDR2 SYDVKM. V trimming: 6 bases; J trimming: 4 bases; junction bases outside the gene matches: 7. Written as DNA, the CDR3 is TGTGCCAGCAGGGGTCTAGCGGGACTTTACAATGAGCAGTTCTTC. It encodes CASRGLAGLYNEQFF.

V usage is TRBV6-1 and J usage is TRBJ2-7; weak D call: TRBD2 (6 bases). The CDR3 covers 12 residues. Germline CDR1 and CDR2: MNHNS and SASEGT. Between the trimmed V and J ends, which lost 8 bases and 3 bases, there was a span of 11 bases. The DNA of the CDR3 is TGTGCCAGCTTCGGAGGGGACTACGAGCAGTACTTC. Protein product: CASFGGDYEQYF.

The rearrangement links TRBV28 to TRBJ2-1, with D perhaps matching TRBD1 (6 bases). There are 13 residues in the CDR3. CDR1 is MDHEN and CDR2 is SYDVKM in the germline V gene. V gave up 5 bases and J gave up 4 bases, with 9 bases separating them. CDR3 region: CASSAGQYNEQFF. CDR3 bases: TGTGCCAGCAGTGCAGGACAGTACAATGAGCAGTTCTTC.

V usage is TRBV10-1 and J usage is TRBJ2-5; 11 bases agree with TRBD2. The trim removed 5 bases at V and 4 bases at J, leaving 9 bases unmatched. The CDR3 is made up of 16 amino acids. Germline V gives CDR1 WNHNN, CDR2 SYGVQD (reference sequence). The CDR3 bases are TGCGCCAGCAGTATTACCGGGACTAGCGGTCGAGAGACCCAGTACTTC. Translation gives CASSITGTSGRETQYF.

CDR3 in amino acids: CASKGTSSYNEQFF. CDR3 in DNA: TGTGCCAGCAAGGGGACTAGCTCCTACAATGAGCAGTTCTTC. The V and J genes are TRBV25-1 and TRBJ2-1, with 8 nucleotides matching TRBD2. Germline CDR1 is MGHDK and CDR2 is SYGVNS. This CDR3 has 14 amino acids. V gave up 7 bases and J gave up 0 bases; unmatched junction bases: 2.

This rearrangement joins TRBV2 to TRBJ2-7, with 7 bases that match TRBD1. The junction had 3 bases not matched to a gene; V was cut back by 2 bases and J by 2 bases. Per germline, CDR1 SNHLY and CDR2 FYNNEI. CDR3 length: 14 residues. This CDR3 reads CASSETGEPYEQYF. CDR3 coding DNA: TGTGCCAGCAGTGAAACAGGGGAGCCCTACGAGCAGTACTTC.

The chain recombines TRBV29-1 with TRBJ1-5; 9 bases agree with TRBD1. V trimming: 4 bases; J trimming: 5 bases; junction bases outside the gene matches: 0. CDR3 length: 12 residues. Germline lookup yields CDR1 SQVTM and CDR2 ANQGSEA. The CDR3 nucleotides are TGCAGCGTTGGGACAGGGGATCAGCCCCAGCATTTT. Protein product: CSVGTGDQPQHF.

The gene calls are TRBV9 and TRBJ1-4; D is possibly TRBD1 (5 bases). The CDR3 is 16 residues long. From germline, CDR1 is SGDLS and CDR2 YYNGEE. Trimming removed 4 bases from V and 2 bases from J, with 15 bases in between. CDR3 protein: CASSPQVGGTNEKLFF. CDR3 sequence (DNA): TGTGCCAGCAGCCCACAGGTGGGGGGGACTAATGAAAAACTGTTTTTT.

The chain joins TRBV9 to TRBJ2-1, with 9 bases aligning to TRBD2. Germline V gene sequence: CDR1 SGDLS, CDR2 YYNGEE. Trimming cost V 0 bases and J 7 bases; bases outside gene matches: 8. This CDR3 has 16 residues. The CDR3 protein is CASSVVETAGGNEQFF. DNA of the CDR3: TGTGCCAGCAGCGTAGTGGAGACGGCGGGAGGGAATGAGCAGTTCTTC.

The table lists this clone with a few counts. The J gene is TRBJ2-3, the V gene TRBV6-6, with D unclear. Trimming cost V 2 bases and J 0 bases, with 6 bases left between them. The germline V gene has CDR1 MNHNY and CDR2 SVGAGI (reference sequence). The CDR3 totals 14 residues. Written as DNA, the CDR3 is TGTGCCAGCAGTTACGGGCAGAGCACAGATACGCAGTATTTT. Amino acid sequence: CASSYGQSTDTQYF.

The chain combines TRBV5-4 with TRBJ2-1; 8 nucleotides line up with TRBD2. The CDR3 covers 14 residues. V dropped 3 bases and J dropped 4; count of bases not matched to a gene: 3. Germline-derived CDR1 and CDR2 are SGHNT and YYREEE (reference sequence). CDR3 amino acids: CASSSSGFYNEQFF. The CDR3 region has the DNA TGTGCCAGCAGCTCTAGCGGGTTTTACAATGAGCAGTTCTTC.

The rearrangement links TRBV14 to TRBJ2-1; 10 bases line up with TRBD2. V lost 6 bases and J lost 4; bases outside the gene matches: 6. CDR3 length: 15 residues. Germline V lookup: CDR1 SGHDN, CDR2 FVKESK. CDR3 protein: CASRSASGGYNEQFF. The DNA for the CDR3 is TGTGCCAGCAGGTCAGCTAGCGGGGGTTACAATGAGCAGTTCTTC.

The genes are TRBV2 and TRBJ1-5; no definite D call. V was trimmed by 7 bases and J by 1 base, leaving 20 bases between them. The CDR3 totals 17 residues. Germline values: CDR1 SNHLY, CDR2 FYNNEI. The CDR3 DNA is TGTGCCAGCACTCCTTTGAGGGCGGGTTCGAGCAATCAGCCCCAGCATTTT. Its translation is CASTPLRAGSSNQPQHF.

About this clone itself: An end of the junction differs from the germline gene, which may be a read error. The chain employs TRBV5-1 and TRBJ2-1, with TRBD2 identical over 9 bases. The CDR3 is 15 residues long. Germline CDR1 reads SGHRS; CDR2 reads YFSETQ. The CDR3 coding sequence is TGCGCCAGCGGCTTTAGCGGGAGCTCCTACAATGAGCAGTTCTTC. Its protein is CASGFSGSSYNEQFF.

This CDR3 reads CASSVAEWVAGERRGSTDTQYF. The CDR3 region has the DNA TGTGCCAGCAGCGTAGCAGAATGGGTAGCGGGAGAGCGTCGGGGGAGTACAGATACGCAGTATTTT. V usage is TRBV9 and J usage is TRBJ2-3, with TRBD2 matching 9 bases. This CDR3 comprises 22 residues. The trim removed 0 bases at V and 3 bases at J, leaving 23 bases unmatched. Germline lookup yields CDR1 SGDLS and CDR2 YYNGEE.

The V gene is TRBV2, the J gene TRBJ2-7, with D possibly being TRBD2 (6 bases). The V end was cut by 6 bases, the J end by 4 bases, with 10 bases between. Germline CDR1 is SNHLY and CDR2 is FYNNEI. The CDR3 contains 12 residues. CDR3 sequence reads: CASSGSRYEQYF. CDR3 sequence (DNA): TGTGCCAGCAGCGGGAGTAGGTACGAGCAGTACTTC.

V usage is TRBV29-1 and J usage is TRBJ2-2; perhaps TRBD1 as D (6 bases). Trimming took 6 bases from V and 2 from J, leaving 13 bases between them. From germline, CDR1 is SQVTM and CDR2 ANQGSEA. The CDR3 extends over 14 amino acids. In DNA, the CDR3 is TGCAGCGTGGGTTGGACAGTAAACACCGGGGAGCTGTTTTTT. Its translation: CSVGWTVNTGELFF.

In its sample, this clone was seen once. The chain combines TRBV18 with TRBJ2-7; 9 bases line up with TRBD2. Trimming took 2 bases from V and 4 from J; bases not matched to a gene: 9. The CDR3 loop spans 16 amino acids. Germline V gene lookup returns CDR1 KGHSH and CDR2 LQKENI. CDR3 amino acids: CASSPVGTSGRYEQYF. DNA for the CDR3: TGTGCCAGCTCACCAGTGGGTACTAGCGGGCGTTACGAGCAGTACTTC.

The J gene is TRBJ2-1, the V gene TRBV5-1; D ambiguous. Trimming removed 2 bases at V and 9 bases at J, with 9 bases between. Germline V gene data show CDR1 as SGHRS and CDR2 as YFSETQ. This CDR3 comprises 12 residues. CDR3: CASSFSTREQFF. CDR3 DNA: TGCGCCAGCAGCTTCTCCACACGTGAGCAGTTCTTC. Together with reference TRBV5-1 and TRBJ2-1, the CDR3 gives the full variable domain: KAGVTQTPRYLIKTRGQQVTLSCSPISGHRSVSWYQQTPGQGLQFLFEYFSETQRNKGNFPGRFSGRQFSNSRSEMNVSTLELGDSALYLCASSFSTREQFFGPGTRLTVL.

CDR3 DNA: TGTGCCAGTAGTCCCAGGACTAGCGGGGCCTACGAGCAGTACTTC. Protein: CASSPRTSGAYEQYF. The rearrangement joins TRBV19 to TRBJ2-7; 12 positions match TRBD2. Germline V gene lookup returns CDR1 LNHDA and CDR2 SQIVND (reference sequence). V shed 5 bases, J shed 2 bases, and the junction held 4 bases outside the gene matches. The CDR3 runs 15 residues.